This passage covers 20 T cell receptor beta chains from one sample sequenced in a study of cytomegalovirus exposure and HLA in healthy donors. Both 60 Vbeta primers and 13 Jbeta primers went into the PCR. Assay: immunoSEQ multiplex PCR; the TCRdb copy retains only in-frame clones and omits some. The sample carries approximately 150,000 clones, 65% to 80% recorded once. Input material: PBMCs. These receptors were collected from a woman in her thirties or forties in good health and CMV-seropositive.

V usage is TRBV28 and J usage is TRBJ1-1; 8 bases align to TRBD1. Losses at the gene ends were 6 bases for V and 10 bases for J; bases not matched to a gene: 10. There are 13 residues in the CDR3. Germline V CDR1 and CDR2: MDHEN, SYDVKM. CDR3 in amino acids: CASRPTGTGLAFF. In nucleotides, the CDR3 is TGTGCCAGCAGGCCGACCGGGACAGGTTTAGCTTTCTTT.

This clone was counted a few times. The rearrangement uses TRBV9 and TRBJ2-2; no definite D call. There are 13 residues in the CDR3. Trimming took 2 bases from V and 4 from J, leaving 6 bases between them. The germline CDR1 and CDR2 sequences are SGDLS and YYNGEE. The CDR3 DNA reads as TGTGCCAGCAGCGTCGAGCCCACCGGGGAGCTGTTTTTT. Its protein product is CASSVEPTGELFF.

The chain is built from TRBV30 and TRBJ1-3; D ambiguous. The length of the CDR3 is 14 residues. Germline-derived CDR1 and CDR2 are GTSNPN and SVGIG (reference sequence). V lost 4 bases, J lost 0 bases, and 10 bases lay in between. The CDR3 loop is CAWNLGFSGNTIYF. Here the CDR3 DNA reads TGTGCCTGGAATCTCGGGTTCTCTGGAAACACCATATATTTT.

The gene calls are TRBV5-4 and TRBJ2-2, with D hard to call. Germline CDR1 SGHNT, CDR2 YYREEE (reference sequence). This CDR3 is built from 14 residues. Trimming took off 4 bases at V and 4 bases at J, with 11 bases between the two ends. CDR3 protein: CASSPLDLTGELFF. The CDR3 region has the DNA TGTGCCAGCAGCCCCCTAGACCTCACCGGGGAGCTGTTTTTT.

The chain carries TRBV20-1 and TRBJ1-1; tentatively, D is TRBD1 (5 bases). The CDR3 contains 11 residues. The V end was cut by 5 bases, the J end by 8 bases, with 12 bases between. Looked up from germline, CDR1 is DFQATT and CDR2 is SNEGSKA (reference sequence). In DNA form, the CDR3 reads TGCAGTGCTCGATCTTCAGGGGAAGCTTTCTTT. This sequence encodes CSARSSGEAFF.

The chain uses TRBV9 and TRBJ1-1; no clear D. V lost 4 bases to trimming and J lost 11 bases, with 21 bases between them. Per germline, CDR1 SGDLS and CDR2 YYNGEE. The CDR3 spans 14 residues. CDR3 region: CASSPTPGKYGAFF. CDR3 in DNA: TGTGCCAGCAGCCCAACACCGGGAAAGTATGGGGCTTTCTTT.

The CDR3 region has the DNA TGCGCCAGCAGCCCCCCTGACAGGGGCTCTGGGGCCAACGTCCTGACTTTC. Residues: CASSPPDRGSGANVLTF. The gene calls are TRBV4-1 and TRBJ2-6; 8 bases agree with TRBD1. Germline loops: CDR1 MGHRA, CDR2 YSYEKL. Trimming cost V 4 bases and J 0 bases; bases outside gene matches: 5. This CDR3 spans 17 amino acids.

This clone has only a few counts. J is TRBJ1-2 and V is TRBV7-9, with a possible D match to TRBD1 (6 bases). The CDR3 extends over 13 amino acids. Between the trimmed V and J ends, which lost 5 bases and 4 bases, there was a span of 11 bases. In germline, CDR1 is SEHNR, CDR2 FQNEAQ (reference sequence). The CDR3 protein is CASSQDRFYGYTF. The DNA of the CDR3 is TGTGCCAGCAGCCAAGACAGGTTCTATGGCTACACCTTC.

This clone came up once. The chain combines TRBV7-6 with TRBJ2-3; weak D call: TRBD2 (6 bases). CDR3 length equals 15 residues. Trimming took 4 bases from V and 0 from J, leaving 11 bases between them. Germline V lookup: CDR1 SGHVS, CDR2 FNYEAQ. The CDR3 sequence: CASSSPGTSTDTQYF. The CDR3 DNA is TGTGCCAGCAGCTCCCCCGGGACTAGCACAGATACGCAGTATTTT. The full variable domain, rest sourced from reference TRBV7-6 and TRBJ2-3, is GAGVSQSPRYKVTKRGQDVALRCDPISGHVSLYWYRQALGQGPEFLTYFNYEAQQDKSGLPNDRFSAERPEGSISTLTIQRTEQRDSAMYRCASSSPGTSTDTQYFGPGTRLTVL.

The genes are TRBV6-6 and TRBJ1-6; D unresolved. Germline CDR1 and CDR2: MNHNY and SVGAGI (reference sequence). The V gene lost 4 bases and the J gene lost 5 bases, with 9 bases spanning the gap. CDR3 length equals 14 residues. CDR3 nucleotide sequence: TGTGCCAGCAGTTCAGCGGGAGATAATTCACCCCTCCACTTT. This codes for CASSSAGDNSPLHF.

The CDR3 bases are TGCGCCAGCAGCGCAACGGGGGGGCGAAACGAGCAGTACTTC. Residues: CASSATGGRNEQYF. The V gene is TRBV5-1, the J gene TRBJ2-7; TRBD2 agrees at 8 bases. The CDR3 is 14 amino acids. Germline-derived CDR1 and CDR2 are SGHRS and YFSETQ. Trimming at V came to 4 bases and at J to 5 bases, leaving 8 bases not matched to a gene. Combining the CDR3 with reference TRBV5-1 and TRBJ2-7 gives the whole variable domain KAGVTQTPRYLIKTRGQQVTLSCSPISGHRSVSWYQQTPGQGLQFLFEYFSETQRNKGNFPGRFSGRQFSNSRSEMNVSTLELGDSALYLCASSATGGRNEQYFGPGTRLTVT.

This clone has only one observation. The chain combines TRBV28 with TRBJ1-1; no firm D call. Looked up from germline, CDR1 is MDHEN and CDR2 is SYDVKM. Trimming left V 8 bases short and J 8 bases short, with 9 bases between. The CDR3 spans 10 residues. This CDR3 reads CASRYREAFF. DNA for the CDR3: TGTGCCAGCCGATATCGGGAAGCTTTCTTT.

The CDR3, as DNA: TGTGCCAGCAGCGCCGACAGTTTTAGCTCCTATAATTCACCCCTCCACTTT. Encoded protein: CASSADSFSSYNSPLHF. The rearrangement links TRBV9 to TRBJ1-6; TRBD1 is a possible D gene (5 bases). The CDR3 spans 17 residues. Germline V gene data show CDR1 as SGDLS and CDR2 as YYNGEE. Trimming took off 3 bases at V and 0 bases at J, with 13 bases between the two ends.

This chain uses TRBV27 with TRBJ1-2; 8 nucleotides agree with TRBD1. The CDR3 extends over 16 amino acids. Germline CDR1 reads MNHEY; CDR2 reads SMNVEV (reference sequence). Losses at the gene ends were 2 bases for V and 4 bases for J; bases not matched to a gene: 9. CDR3 sequence: CASSLTVSDRVYGYTF. Written as DNA, the CDR3 is TGTGCCAGCAGTTTAACAGTGTCGGACAGGGTCTATGGCTACACCTTC.

V usage is TRBV2 and J usage is TRBJ1-6; D unclear. Trimming removed 6 bases from V and 8 bases from J, with 8 bases in between. Germline V CDR1 and CDR2: SNHLY, FYNNEI. CDR3 length: 12 amino acids. The CDR3 loop reads CASRRVDSPLHF. DNA of the CDR3: TGTGCCAGCAGACGGGTGGATTCACCCCTCCACTTT.

This chain connects TRBV7-8 to TRBJ2-2; 9 bases match TRBD2. V shed 0 bases, J shed 3 bases, and the junction held 8 bases outside the gene matches. The CDR3 contains 18 residues. CDR1 is SGHVS and CDR2 is FQNEAQ in the germline V gene. CDR3 sequence reads: CASSLASGGGAYTGELFF. DNA for the CDR3: TGTGCCAGCAGCTTAGCCTCCGGCGGGGGGGCCTACACCGGGGAGCTGTTTTTT. Full variable domain (outside the CDR3, taken from reference TRBV7-8 and TRBJ2-2): GAGVSQSPRYKVAKRGQDVALRCDPISGHVSLFWYQQALGQGPEFLTYFQNEAQLDKSGLPSDRFFAERPEGSVSTLKIQRTQQEDSAVYLCASSLASGGGAYTGELFFGEGSRLTVL.

This clone was counted a few times. The V gene is TRBV5-1, the J gene TRBJ1-2; the match to TRBD1 covers 9 bases. Per germline, CDR1 SGHRS and CDR2 YFSETQ. This CDR3 is 18 amino acids long. J was trimmed by 4 bases and V by 4 bases; bases with no gene match: 17. Here the CDR3 DNA reads TGCGCCAGCAGCCCTGGGACAGGGATCGGGGCATGGGGCTATGGCTACACCTTC. This translates into CASSPGTGIGAWGYGYTF.

This chain joins TRBV10-3 and TRBJ2-7; possibly TRBD2 for D (5 bases). Germline values: CDR1 ENHRY, CDR2 SYGVKD. Trimming removed 0 bases from V and 6 bases from J, with 12 bases in between. CDR3 length equals 14 residues. The CDR3 region is CAISESYGVGEQYF. CDR3 DNA: TGTGCCATCAGTGAGTCATACGGGGTTGGCGAGCAGTACTTC.

The chain has TRBV28 and TRBJ1-1, with D possibly being TRBD1 (5 bases). The CDR3 is 15 amino acids. V was trimmed by 3 bases and J by 0 bases, leaving 11 bases between them. The V gene's germline CDR1 is MDHEN and CDR2 SYDVKM. The CDR3 spells CASSFQGLLNTEAFF. The CDR3 nucleotides read TGTGCCAGCAGTTTTCAGGGTTTGCTGAACACTGAAGCTTTCTTT. The variable domain in full, completed from reference TRBV28 and TRBJ1-1, reads DVKVTQSSRYLVKRTGEKVFLECVQDMDHENMFWYRQDPGLGLRLIYFSYDVKMKEKGDIPEGYSVSREKKERFSLILESASTNQTSMYLCASSFQGLLNTEAFFGQGTRLTVV.

This clone was seen a few times. This chain uses TRBV6-1 with TRBJ1-2; the D is unclear. The V gene's germline CDR1 is MNHNS and CDR2 SASEGT. Between the trimmed V and J ends, which lost 8 bases and 1 base, there was a span of 5 bases. The CDR3 is 11 amino acids. The CDR3 bases are TGTGCCAGCTCAGATAACTATGGCTACACCTTC. Amino acid sequence: CASSDNYGYTF.